The 9 T cell receptor beta chains in this list originate from one sample, sequenced in a study of T cell repertoires in cytomegalovirus infection. No cognate antigen is known for these TCRs. TCRdb re-called the reads with MiXCR, one entry per CDR3 protein. The data show a few hundred thousand distinct CDR3 sequences, with roughly a third seen just once and 15% to 20% held by the top ten. Sample: cultured PBMCs, taken from culture after CMV antigen stimulation. These receptors all come from a human donor in good health (CMV status not recorded). Some clones in this sample may be carry-over from other donors' samples.

This clonotype was counted between two and nine times. This chain connects TRBV9 to TRBJ2-1; 10 nucleotides agree with TRBD2. V was pared by 3 bases and J by 3 bases, with 6 bases of the junction left unmatched. This CDR3 has 16 residues. The germline gives CDR1 SGDLS, CDR2 YYNGEE. The CDR3 region has the DNA TGTGCCAGCAGCGCCCTAAGGACTAGCGGCTACAATGAGCAGTTCTTC. It is translated as CASSALRTSGYNEQFF.

This clonotype was counted only a few times. This chain joins TRBV7-2 and TRBJ1-1; no reliable D call. The CDR3 consists of 13 residues. Trimming pared 5 bases from V and 5 bases from J, leaving 12 bases between. The V gene's germline CDR1 is SGHTA and CDR2 FQGNSA. The CDR3 DNA follows: TGTGCCAGCAGCCCTGATCGGTGGACTGAAGCTTTCTTT. This sequence encodes CASSPDRWTEAFF.

This clonotype showed up many times. The rearrangement links TRBV4-2 to TRBJ2-1; 7 bases are a match to TRBD1. CDR1 and CDR2 (germline): LGHNA, YNFKEQ. V was clipped by 5 bases and J by 5 bases; unmatched bases: 9. CDR3 length equals 15 residues. The CDR3 spells CASSETGVNDNEQFF. The CDR3 DNA reads TGTGCCAGCAGCGAAACAGGGGTGAATGACAATGAGCAGTTCTTC.

This clonotype occurred many times. The chain uses TRBV7-2 and TRBJ2-7; D is uncertain. This CDR3 spans 13 amino acids. V was trimmed by 5 bases and J by 2 bases, leaving 10 bases between them. Germline V lookup: CDR1 SGHTA, CDR2 FQGNSA. The CDR3, as DNA: TGTGCCAGCAGCCTGAAGGCTACCTACGAGCAGTACTTC. Translating it yields CASSLKATYEQYF.

J is TRBJ2-7 and V is TRBV7-9, with 7 positions matching TRBD1. The CDR3 spans 13 residues. V lost 6 bases to trimming and J lost 7 bases; unmatched junction nucleotides: 9. Germline CDR1 and CDR2: SEHNR and FQNEAQ (reference sequence). The CDR3 region is CASRRDSSGEQYF. The CDR3 nucleotides are TGTGCCAGCAGACGGGACAGTTCGGGGGAGCAGTACTTC.

The rearrangement links TRBV19 to TRBJ2-7; TRBD2 might be the D (6 bases). CDR1 and CDR2 from the germline V gene are LNHDA and SQIVND (reference sequence). Trimming pared 1 base from V and 2 bases from J, leaving 21 bases between. The CDR3 length is 18 residues. The CDR3 DNA sequence: TGTGCCAGTAGTATAGTTGGCGGCACGGGAGCCACTACCTACGAGCAGTACTTC. As protein: CASSIVGGTGATTYEQYF.

This chain uses TRBV27 with TRBJ1-4; tentative D call: TRBD1 (6 bases). The V gene lost 10 bases and the J gene lost 7 bases, with 13 bases spanning the gap. This CDR3 comprises 12 residues. CDR1 and CDR2 from the germline V gene are MNHEY and SMNVEV (reference sequence). The CDR3 DNA follows: TGTGCCACTGGCAGGGGTGGTGAAAAACTGTTTTTT. Amino acid sequence: CATGRGGEKLFF.

This clonotype was found a few times. This CDR3 reads CASSESRGRRERRDGETQYF. CDR3 in DNA: TGTGCCAGCAGCGAATCCAGGGGGCGCAGGGAACGGCGGGACGGGGAGACCCAGTACTTC. V gene TRBV5-5 combines with J gene TRBJ2-5, with TRBD1 matching over 8 bases. The CDR3 loop spans 20 amino acids. J lost 5 bases, V lost 4 bases, and 25 bases had no gene match. CDR1 and CDR2 (germline): SGHKS, YYEKEE (reference sequence).

This sequence joins TRBV5-1 and TRBJ2-7; 7 bases are shared with TRBD2. The length of the CDR3 is 13 residues. V lost 0 bases, J lost 7 bases, and 4 bases stayed unmatched. Germline assignment: CDR1 SGHRS and CDR2 YFSETQ. The CDR3 sequence: CASSLVGGREQYF. The CDR3 nucleotides read TGCGCCAGCAGCTTGGTTGGCGGGAGAGAGCAGTACTTC.